The clone carrying this TCR beta chain was seen many times. Antigen unknown. Germline CDR1 and CDR2: DFQATT and SNEGSKA (reference sequence). Trimming removed 6 bases from V and 3 bases from J, with 11 bases in between. The CDR3 extends over 12 amino acids. This sample was included in a study of T-cell reconstitution after alpha-beta-depleted transplantation in children. A TCRbeta library incorporating unique molecular identifiers was prepared. TCRdb independently ran MiXCR on the PCR reads; one entry per CDR3 protein. The sample includes about 120,000 distinct CDR3 sequences, roughly 24% of them seen just once. The study, taken as a whole, reports: After transplant, at about two months, alpha-beta T cells were reportedly derived from several hundred expanded graft clones. Day-60 TCRbeta diversity that was high in some patients was derived from surviving recipient T cells and thymic progenitors. Hyperexpanded clones declined; after one year, newly produced T cells mostly supplied diversity.

The sequenced sample was PBMCs, mostly from graft donor cells, obtained 180 days after TCRalphabeta/CD19-depleted stem cell transplant. This TCR came from a male patient aged 2-15 years who had a stem cell transplant for chronic granulomatous disease, so the T cells may come from the graft donor. The V gene is TRBV20-1, the J gene TRBJ1-1, with a weak D call TRBD1 (5 bases). Written as DNA, the CDR3 is TGCAGTGCGGCCCGGGGGGACACTGAAGCTTTCTTT. Protein: CSAARGDTEAFF.